A selection of T cell receptor beta chains follows, all from one sample in a study of T cells in localized non-small cell lung cancer. Clones were sequenced by immunoSEQ multiplex PCR, and TCRdb holds only the in-frame ones, with some missing. Among under 15,000 clones, roughly 84% were seen once, and the ten largest hold roughly 50%. The sequencing used peripheral blood, collected before any cancer treatment. The receptors come from a male donor aged 60 or over with stage III lung adenocarcinoma. CDR3s include the opening cysteine and the closing phenylalanine or tryptophan. Fields, in order: clone size, V gene, J gene, D gene, CDR3 DNA, CDR3 protein. D genes are given only for firm matches. Size values are once, few and many counts, or a class for expanded clones, and some rows have none.

clone_size: .
v_call: TRBV7-6
j_call: TRBJ1-1
d_call: .
cdr3_nt: TGTGCCAGCAGCCCCCCCGGCAGAGTCACTGAAGCTTTCTTT
cdr3_aa: CASSPPGRVTEAFF

clone_size: .
v_call: TRBV29-1
j_call: TRBJ2-5
d_call: .
cdr3_nt: TGCAGCGTTGAAATAGCGCGGGAGACCCAGTACTTC
cdr3_aa: CSVEIARETQYF

clone_size: .
v_call: TRBV7-6
j_call: TRBJ1-3
d_call: .
cdr3_nt: TGTGCCAGCGGGGCTCTGGGAAACACCATATATTTT
cdr3_aa: CASGALGNTIYF

clone_size: .
v_call: TRBV4-2
j_call: TRBJ1-1
d_call: TRBD1
cdr3_nt: TGTGCCAGCAGCCCGGACAGGGTGGACACTGAAGCTTTCTTT
cdr3_aa: CASSPDRVDTEAFF

clone_size: .
v_call: TRBV4-1
j_call: TRBJ1-2
d_call: .
cdr3_nt: TGCGCCAGCAGCCAGGACTCCCTTAACTATGGCTACACCTTC
cdr3_aa: CASSQDSLNYGYTF

clone_size: .
v_call: TRBV19
j_call: TRBJ1-2
d_call: TRBD1
cdr3_nt: TGTGCCAGTAGTATACAGGGGGAAGACTATGGCTACACCTTC
cdr3_aa: CASSIQGEDYGYTF

clone_size: .
v_call: TRBV5-1
j_call: TRBJ1-2
d_call: TRBD1
cdr3_nt: TGCGCCAACAGCTTGACGGCGGACAGGGAATCAGGTGCCTTTGGCTACACCTTC
cdr3_aa: CANSLTADRESGAFGYTF

clone_size: .
v_call: TRBV5-6
j_call: TRBJ1-1
d_call: .
cdr3_nt: TGTGCCAGCGTTAAAAGGGTTCAAAACACTGAAGCTTTCTTT
cdr3_aa: CASVKRVQNTEAFF

clone_size: .
v_call: TRBV5-5
j_call: TRBJ1-1
d_call: TRBD1
cdr3_nt: TGTGCCAGCAGCTCCCGCCCAGACAGGGAGAATGAAGCTTTCTTT
cdr3_aa: CASSSRPDRENEAFF

clone_size: .
v_call: TRBV6-1
j_call: TRBJ1-3
d_call: .
cdr3_nt: TGTGCCAGCAGTGAAGTGGGGGAACCTGGAAACACCATATATTTT
cdr3_aa: CASSEVGEPGNTIYF

clone_size: .
v_call: TRBV4-1
j_call: TRBJ2-5
d_call: .
cdr3_nt: TGCGCCAGCAGCCAAGTAGCGGCGGGGGAGACCCAGTACTTC
cdr3_aa: CASSQVAAGETQYF

clone_size: .
v_call: TRBV6-1
j_call: TRBJ2-7
d_call: .
cdr3_nt: TGTGCCAGCAGTGAGATTGGACAGCCCCCCTACGAGCAGTACTTC
cdr3_aa: CASSEIGQPPYEQYF

clone_size: .
v_call: TRBV7-9
j_call: TRBJ2-5
d_call: .
cdr3_nt: TGTGCCGGGGTAGGACAAGAGACCCAGTACTTC
cdr3_aa: CAGVGQETQYF

clone_size: .
v_call: TRBV28
j_call: TRBJ2-7
d_call: .
cdr3_nt: TGTGCCAGCGCTCGGGTGAGTTACCTCTCCTACGAGCAGTACTTC
cdr3_aa: CASARVSYLSYEQYF

clone_size: .
v_call: TRBV27
j_call: TRBJ2-3
d_call: .
cdr3_nt: TGTGCCAGCAGTTTACACAGACAGACAGATACGCAGTATTTT
cdr3_aa: CASSLHRQTDTQYF

clone_size: .
v_call: TRBV4-2
j_call: TRBJ1-4
d_call: TRBD1
cdr3_nt: TGTGCCAGCAGTCCCGGACAGGGAGCAACTAATGAAAAACTGTTTTTT
cdr3_aa: CASSPGQGATNEKLFF

clone_size: .
v_call: TRBV19
j_call: TRBJ2-4
d_call: TRBD2
cdr3_nt: TGTGCCAGTAGCCCGTCGCTACTAGCGGGAGATTGGTACATTCAGTACTTC
cdr3_aa: CASSPSLLAGDWYIQYF

clone_size: .
v_call: TRBV7-8
j_call: TRBJ1-2
d_call: TRBD1
cdr3_nt: TGTGCCAGCAGCTTAGGTCCAGGGGGAGGATCCAACTATGGCTACACCTTC
cdr3_aa: CASSLGPGGGSNYGYTF

clone_size: .
v_call: TRBV6-5
j_call: TRBJ2-1
d_call: TRBD2
cdr3_nt: TGTGCCAGCAGTTACGGTGGGACTAGCGGATACAATGAGCAGTTCTTC
cdr3_aa: CASSYGGTSGYNEQFF

clone_size: .
v_call: TRBV19
j_call: TRBJ1-5
d_call: .
cdr3_nt: TGTGCCAGTAGTATTTCTAGTAGGGGATTACATTTT
cdr3_aa: CASSISSRGLHF

clone_size: .
v_call: TRBV30
j_call: TRBJ1-4
d_call: TRBD1
cdr3_nt: TGTGCCTGGAGTGCACGCCAGGGGGCAGGTGAAAAACTGTTTTTT
cdr3_aa: CAWSARQGAGEKLFF

clone_size: .
v_call: TRBV18
j_call: TRBJ2-7
d_call: .
cdr3_nt: TGTGCCAGCTCACCCCAGTCCCCGAAGTCCTACGAGCAGTACTTC
cdr3_aa: CASSPQSPKSYEQYF

clone_size: once
v_call: TRBV27
j_call: TRBJ2-7
d_call: .
cdr3_nt: TGTGCCAGCAGTTTATCGGCTTCCTACGAGCAGTACTTC
cdr3_aa: CASSLSASYEQYF

clone_size: once
v_call: TRBV7-2
j_call: TRBJ2-7
d_call: .
cdr3_nt: TGTGCCAGCAGCTTAGTGGTAGTGGGGAACGAGCAGTACTTC
cdr3_aa: CASSLVVVGNEQYF

clone_size: .
v_call: TRBV4-1
j_call: TRBJ2-4
d_call: .
cdr3_nt: TGCGCCAGCAGCCAAGTAATAGCAGAGGCCTTGCCCCGTCCCAAGAGGGTTCAATACTTC
cdr3_aa: CASSQVIAEALPRPKRVQYF

clone_size: .
v_call: TRBV6-1
j_call: TRBJ2-3
d_call: TRBD2
cdr3_nt: TGTGCCAGCAGATCACTAGCGGGAGTTATTGATACGCAGTATTTT
cdr3_aa: CASRSLAGVIDTQYF

clone_size: .
v_call: TRBV7-9
j_call: TRBJ2-3
d_call: .
cdr3_nt: TGTGCCAGCAGCTTCGGCGGGGACACAGATACGCAGTATTTT
cdr3_aa: CASSFGGDTDTQYF

clone_size: .
v_call: TRBV7-9
j_call: TRBJ2-7
d_call: .
cdr3_nt: TGTGCCAGCAGTGGGACGGGGTACGAGCAGTACTTC
cdr3_aa: CASSGTGYEQYF

clone_size: .
v_call: TRBV27
j_call: TRBJ2-7
d_call: .
cdr3_nt: TGTGCCAGCAGTTTGGCAGGATTAAGCTCCTACGAGCAGTACTTC
cdr3_aa: CASSLAGLSSYEQYF

clone_size: .
v_call: TRBV30
j_call: TRBJ2-7
d_call: .
cdr3_nt: TGTGCCGGGACCCGGGACACTACCTACGAGCAGTACTTC
cdr3_aa: CAGTRDTTYEQYF

clone_size: .
v_call: TRBV27
j_call: TRBJ2-3
d_call: .
cdr3_nt: TGTGCCAGCAGTATTACCGGGGGCTATGGTGCAGATACGCAGTATTTT
cdr3_aa: CASSITGGYGADTQYF